This passage covers 21 T cell receptor beta chains from one sample sequenced in a study of CD8+CD57+ T cells in acquired aplastic anemia. Sequencing was done on patients that had shown CD8+CD57+ cell expansion by flow cytometry. Profiling of TCR beta VDJ combinations and CDR3 sequences used genomic DNA as template. TCRdb re-analysed the reads in MiXCR, keeping a single row per CDR3 protein. The sample lists 260,000 or so distinct CDR3 sequences, 47% seen once, with 7% to 10% in the top ten. Sequenced: sorted CD4+, CD8+, or CD8+CD57+ T cells (not recorded which) from PBMCs. These receptors were taken from a human donor with aplastic anemia.

Of note for this clonotype: Likely a read error: the CDR3 ends without its conserved phenylalanine or tryptophan. Because the CDR3's place on the DNA is in doubt, the DNA is left out and the CDR3 is given as listed by TCRdb. The rearrangement uses TRBV7-7 and TRBJ2-1; the table gives TRBD1 as D, unverified against the DNA. The CDR3 totals 8 residues, both ends included. Germline lookup yields CDR1 SSHAT and CDR2 FNYEAQ (reference sequence). This CDR3 is CASSFQGV.

This rearrangement joins TRBV7-9 to TRBJ1-6; D ambiguous. The CDR3 has 16 residues. Germline V gives CDR1 SEHNR, CDR2 FQNEAQ (reference sequence). The V gene lost 1 base and the J gene lost 3 bases, with 10 bases spanning the gap. As DNA, the CDR3 is TGTGCCAGCAGCTTAGACTGGGTCGGCTATAATTCACCCCTCCACTTT. This translates into CASSLDWVGYNSPLHF.

This clonotype was found many times. This chain links TRBV4-1 with TRBJ2-1; D call uncertain. Germline assignment: CDR1 MGHRA and CDR2 YSYEKL. V lost 2 bases and J lost 5, with 7 bases in between. The CDR3 has 13 residues. The CDR3 spells CASSQKEHNEQFF. In nucleotides, the CDR3 is TGCGCCAGCAGCCAAAAAGAACACAATGAGCAGTTCTTC.

The J gene is TRBJ1-5, the V gene TRBV15, with D hard to call. The ends were cut back, 3 bases at V and 5 bases at J, with 11 bases in the middle. The CDR3 is made up of 14 amino acids. Germline-derived CDR1 and CDR2 are LNHNV and YYDKDF (reference sequence). This CDR3 is CATSRDPMDQPQHF. As DNA, the CDR3 is TGTGCCACCAGCAGGGACCCGATGGATCAGCCCCAGCATTTT.

The chain uses TRBV7-2 and TRBJ1-2; D is unresolved. From germline, CDR1 is SGHTA and CDR2 FQGNSA. This CDR3 is 16 amino acids long. Trimming cost V 0 bases and J 3 bases, with 14 bases left between them. DNA for the CDR3: TGTGCCAGCAGCTTAGCGCGGCCCCCCGCGGACTATGGCTACACCTTC. It specifies CASSLARPPADYGYTF.

In DNA form, the CDR3 reads TGTGCCAGCAGTTCCTATTTCGACAGACAAGAGACCCAGTACTTC. The encoded protein is CASSSYFDRQETQYF. The V call is TRBV12-3 or TRBV12-4, the J call TRBJ2-5; maybe TRBD1 (5 bases). With 4 bases removed from V and 2 bases from J, the gap between germline ends came to 14 bases. This CDR3 has 15 amino acids.

This clonotype showed up many times. J is TRBJ1-2 and V is TRBV5-6; 11 nucleotides line up with TRBD1. Germline V gives CDR1 SGHDT, CDR2 YYEEEE. This CDR3 is 15 amino acids long. V was clipped by 0 bases and J by 8 bases; unmatched bases: 6. The CDR3 spells CASSLVGQGGNGYTF. The CDR3 coding sequence is TGTGCCAGCAGCTTGGTGGGACAGGGGGGAAACGGCTACACCTTC.

This clonotype occurred many times. The chain uses TRBV7-6 and TRBJ2-6; D remains unclear. The CDR3 sequence is 15 residues long. Trimming took 1 base from V and 3 from J, leaving 7 bases between them. Germline V gene sequence: CDR1 SGHVS, CDR2 FNYEAQ. CDR3 region: CASSLGIGGANVLTF. DNA for the CDR3: TGTGCCAGCAGCTTAGGCATAGGTGGGGCCAACGTCCTGACTTTC.

Comments on this clonotype: Since no conserved phenylalanine or tryptophan closes the CDR3, a read error is the likely cause. The DNA is omitted, as the CDR3 cannot be located on it reliably, and the CDR3 follows TCRdb's listing. The J gene is TRBJ1-6, the V gene TRBV10-2; the table gives TRBD1 as D, unverified against the DNA. Germline V gene data show CDR1 as WSHSY and CDR2 as SAAADI. The CDR3 comprises 8 residues, both ends counted. CDR3 sequence reads: CASSRTDS.

At least ten counts were recorded for this clonotype. The V call is TRBV12-3 or TRBV12-4, the J call TRBJ2-3, with D perhaps given as TRBD1 or TRBD2 (5 bases each). The CDR3 is 15 residues long. V was cut by 1 base and J by 6 bases, with 14 bases left in between. The CDR3 nucleotides are TGTGCCAGCAGTTTAGTGGGACCGAAGTTGGATACGCAGTATTTT. Residues: CASSLVGPKLDTQYF.

This clonotype was seen ten or more times. This chain links TRBV15 with TRBJ2-1; possibly TRBD1 or TRBD2 for D (5 bases each). The length of the CDR3 is 13 residues. The V and J ends lost 5 bases and 5 bases respectively, with 10 bases between them. Per the germline V gene, CDR1 is LNHNV and CDR2 is YYDKDF (reference sequence). The DNA for the CDR3 is TGTGCCACCAGCGGGCGAGGGGACAATGAGCAGTTCTTC. Its protein product is CATSGRGDNEQFF.

This clonotype occurred once. The CDR3 protein is CAAQSAYEQYF. In DNA form, the CDR3 reads TGTGCCGCTCAATCGGCCTACGAGCAGTACTTC. The chain carries TRBV10-3 and TRBJ2-7; D call uncertain. CDR1 is ENHRY, CDR2 SYGVKD, per germline. The CDR3 totals 11 residues. Trimming removed 11 bases at V and 2 bases at J, with 10 bases between.

This clonotype came up many times. This sequence joins TRBV4-2 and TRBJ1-4, with D uncertain. Trimming cost V 0 bases and J 5 bases, with 10 bases left between them. Germline loops: CDR1 LGHNA, CDR2 YNFKEQ. The CDR3 length is 15 residues. CDR3 nucleotides: TGTGCCAGCAGCCAAGAGGATCAGATGAATGAAAAACTGTTTTTT. Protein: CASSQEDQMNEKLFF.

The chain uses TRBV20-1 and TRBJ1-1; 8 nucleotides line up with TRBD1. Germline V gene data show CDR1 as DFQATT and CDR2 as SNEGSKA (reference sequence). This CDR3 contains 15 residues. The junction had 6 bases not matched to a gene; V was cut back by 2 bases and J by 1 base. The CDR3 sequence is CSARSRTGKNTEAFF. DNA for the CDR3: TGCAGTGCTAGATCTCGGACAGGGAAGAACACTGAAGCTTTCTTT.

CDR3 coding DNA: TGCAGTGCTAGCGATCAGGGACTTTCCTACGAGCAGTACTTC. Its protein product is CSASDQGLSYEQYF. This chain uses TRBV20-1 with TRBJ2-7; a possible D gene is TRBD2 (6 bases). Trimming took 3 bases from V and 1 from J, leaving 13 bases between them. This CDR3 contains 14 residues. Germline values: CDR1 DFQATT, CDR2 SNEGSKA (reference sequence).

In this sample, this clonotype turned up once. V usage is TRBV18 and J usage is TRBJ1-4, with unresolved D. V was shortened by 6 bases and J by 4 bases, with 15 bases between the two germline ends. This CDR3 has 15 amino acids. The germline gives CDR1 KGHSH, CDR2 LQKENI. CDR3 sequence reads: CASSTDAAINEKLFF. The CDR3 region has the DNA TGTGCCAGCTCCACCGACGCGGCGATTAATGAAAAACTGTTTTTT.

This clonotype was counted many times. The gene calls are TRBV19 and TRBJ1-5, with 7 bases aligning to TRBD1. The CDR3 spans 18 residues. CDR1 is LNHDA and CDR2 is SQIVND in the germline V gene (reference sequence). J gave up 3 bases and V 3 bases, and 14 bases lay outside the gene matches. The CDR3 spells CASSIGTELFMNNQPQHF. CDR3 DNA: TGTGCCAGTAGTATCGGGACAGAGCTATTTATGAACAATCAGCCCCAGCATTTT.

The genes are TRBV20-1 and TRBJ2-2; 7 nucleotides align to TRBD1. Germline assignment: CDR1 DFQATT and CDR2 SNEGSKA (reference sequence). Trimming removed 6 bases from V and 8 bases from J; junction bases left unmatched: 3. The CDR3 has 11 residues. Written as DNA, the CDR3 is TGCAGTGCCCCGACAGGGGGGGAGCTGTTTTTT. Protein: CSAPTGGELFF.

The chain is built from TRBV29-1 and TRBJ1-1; no reliable D call. Per germline, CDR1 SQVTM and CDR2 ANQGSEA. This CDR3 is built from 12 residues. V lost 4 bases, J lost 2 bases, and 8 bases lay in between. CDR3: CSVAQRNTEAFF. CDR3 bases: TGCAGCGTTGCACAACGAAACACTGAAGCTTTCTTT.

This clonotype was observed at least ten times. This chain connects TRBV24-1 to TRBJ2-5; 8 bases fit TRBD1. CDR3 length: 14 amino acids. Trimming removed 4 bases from V and 4 bases from J; junction bases left unmatched: 4. Per the germline V gene, CDR1 is KGHDR and CDR2 is SFDVKD. CDR3 in DNA: TGTGCCACCAGTGACAACACAGGGGGAGAGACCCAGTACTTC. Its protein is CATSDNTGGETQYF.

This clonotype was found a few times. J is TRBJ2-2 and V is TRBV6-5, with D possibly TRBD1 on 6 matching bases. The CDR3 sequence is 15 residues long. The V gene lost 5 bases and the J gene lost 4 bases, with 14 bases spanning the gap. In germline, CDR1 is MNHEY, CDR2 SVGAGI. The CDR3 DNA follows: TGTGCCAGCAGTGTATCTCAGGGGCCCACCGGGGAGCTGTTTTTT. It codes for CASSVSQGPTGELFF.